Listed below are T cell receptor beta chains from one sample, sequenced in a study of T cell changes during pregnancy in multiple sclerosis. Produced via immunoSEQ multiplex PCR; TCRdb's table is partial and in-frame only. The sample gives some 67,000 clones, roughly nine tenths of which show up once; roughly 1.6% is in the top ten. The source was peripheral blood, collected after pregnancy. The receptors derive from a female donor with multiple sclerosis, enrolled in a pregnancy study. Each CDR3 is given with its conserved first and last residue. The D gene is left open where the match is weak. Clone size is stated in some rows and not others, as once, few, many or a class when expanded.

V gene: TRBV5-1; D gene: -; clone size: -; J gene: TRBJ2-5; CDR3 protein: CASSLGRTEETQYF; CDR3 DNA: TGCGCCAGCAGCTTGGGGAGGACAGAAGAGACCCAGTACTTC
V gene: TRBV10-3; D gene: -; clone size: -; J gene: TRBJ2-5; CDR3 protein: CAIAFRETQYF; CDR3 DNA: TGTGCCATCGCCTTCCGGGAGACCCAGTACTTC
V gene: TRBV28; D gene: TRBD1; clone size: -; J gene: TRBJ2-2; CDR3 protein: CASSRQGTGELFF; CDR3 DNA: TGTGCCAGCAGCAGACAGGGGACCGGGGAGCTGTTTTTT
V gene: TRBV11-1; D gene: -; clone size: -; J gene: TRBJ2-5; CDR3 protein: CASSPGLQGKEETQYF; CDR3 DNA: TGTGCCAGCAGCCCCGGGTTGCAGGGGAAGGAAGAGACCCAGTACTTC
V gene: TRBV7-8; D gene: -; clone size: -; J gene: TRBJ2-3; CDR3 protein: CASSPRVLDTQYF; CDR3 DNA: TGTGCCAGCAGCCCCAGGGTTCTGGATACGCAGTATTTT
V gene: TRBV28; D gene: -; clone size: -; J gene: TRBJ2-7; CDR3 protein: CASSLSSRDKYEQYF; CDR3 DNA: TGTGCCAGCAGTTTATCATCCCGGGACAAATACGAGCAGTACTTC
V gene: TRBV6-1; D gene: TRBD1; clone size: -; J gene: TRBJ1-5; CDR3 protein: CASRIRDRDQPQHF; CDR3 DNA: TGTGCCAGCAGAATACGGGACAGAGATCAGCCCCAGCATTTT
V gene: TRBV30; D gene: -; clone size: few; J gene: TRBJ1-1; CDR3 protein: CAWSLTGSTEAFF; CDR3 DNA: TGTGCCTGGAGTCTAACAGGGAGCACTGAAGCTTTCTTT
V gene: TRBV28; D gene: TRBD2; clone size: -; J gene: TRBJ2-5; CDR3 protein: CASSTGTSGRVGETQYF; CDR3 DNA: TGTGCCAGCAGCACCGGGACTAGCGGGAGGGTGGGAGAGACCCAGTACTTC
V gene: TRBV28; D gene: -; clone size: -; J gene: TRBJ2-1; CDR3 protein: CASSLSGNNEQFF; CDR3 DNA: TGTGCCAGCAGTTTATCGGGGAACAATGAGCAGTTCTTC
V gene: TRBV18; D gene: TRBD1; clone size: -; J gene: TRBJ1-1; CDR3 protein: CASSPSGQGGGTEAFF; CDR3 DNA: TGTGCCAGCTCACCCTCCGGACAGGGAGGAGGGACTGAAGCTTTCTTT
V gene: TRBV4-2; D gene: TRBD1; clone size: few; J gene: TRBJ2-7; CDR3 protein: CASSQALRDSSYEQYF; CDR3 DNA: TGTGCCAGCAGCCAAGCTCTTCGGGACAGTTCCTACGAGCAGTACTTC
V gene: TRBV2; D gene: -; clone size: -; J gene: TRBJ2-7; CDR3 protein: CASSEIGTLEQYF; CDR3 DNA: TGTGCCAGCAGTGAGATTGGGACACTCGAGCAGTACTTC
V gene: TRBV7-2; D gene: -; clone size: -; J gene: TRBJ2-5; CDR3 protein: CASSLLGEETQYF; CDR3 DNA: TGTGCCAGCAGCTTACTGGGAGAAGAGACCCAGTACTTC
V gene: TRBV19; D gene: TRBD1; clone size: -; J gene: TRBJ1-1; CDR3 protein: CASSLAGGNTEAFF; CDR3 DNA: TGTGCCAGTAGTTTGGCAGGGGGGAACACTGAAGCTTTCTTT
V gene: TRBV7-2; D gene: -; clone size: -; J gene: TRBJ2-6; CDR3 protein: CASSLVRGGANVLTF; CDR3 DNA: TGTGCCAGCAGCTTAGTCAGGGGTGGGGCCAACGTCCTGACTTTC
V gene: TRBV5-1; D gene: TRBD1; clone size: -; J gene: TRBJ2-5; CDR3 protein: CASSLTGTGAQETQYF; CDR3 DNA: TGCGCCAGCAGCTTGACTGGGACAGGGGCACAAGAGACCCAGTACTTC
V gene: TRBV13; D gene: TRBD2; clone size: -; J gene: TRBJ2-5; CDR3 protein: CASSPAGGGEETQYF; CDR3 DNA: TGTGCCAGCAGCCCAGCGGGAGGAGGTGAAGAGACCCAGTACTTC
V gene: TRBV2; D gene: -; clone size: -; J gene: TRBJ2-5; CDR3 protein: CASSELRDGETQYF; CDR3 DNA: TGTGCCAGCAGTGAACTTAGAGATGGAGAGACCCAGTACTTC
V gene: TRBV6-6; D gene: -; clone size: once; J gene: TRBJ1-2; CDR3 protein: CASSYLEGNYGYTF; CDR3 DNA: TGTGCCAGCAGTTATTTGGAGGGGAACTATGGCTACACCTTC
V gene: TRBV5-1; D gene: TRBD1; clone size: -; J gene: TRBJ2-3; CDR3 protein: CASSTGTASTDTQYF; CDR3 DNA: TGCGCCAGCAGCACAGGGACAGCTAGCACAGATACGCAGTATTTT
V gene: TRBV6-4; D gene: TRBD2; clone size: once; J gene: TRBJ2-1; CDR3 protein: CASSTLAGDSGNEQFF; CDR3 DNA: TGTGCCAGCAGTACCTTAGCGGGAGATTCGGGCAATGAGCAGTTCTTC
V gene: TRBV30; D gene: -; clone size: -; J gene: TRBJ1-2; CDR3 protein: CAWSVHGYGYTF; CDR3 DNA: TGTGCCTGGAGTGTACATGGCTATGGCTACACCTTC
V gene: TRBV7-2; D gene: TRBD1; clone size: -; J gene: TRBJ2-7; CDR3 protein: CASSLATGKYEQYF; CDR3 DNA: TGTGCCAGCAGCTTAGCGACAGGGAAATACGAGCAGTACTTC
V gene: TRBV7-9; D gene: -; clone size: -; J gene: TRBJ1-5; CDR3 protein: CASSWSGGSQPQHF; CDR3 DNA: TGTGCCAGCAGCTGGTCGGGGGGCAGCCAGCCCCAGCATTTT
V gene: TRBV27; D gene: -; clone size: -; J gene: TRBJ1-2; CDR3 protein: CASSFNGRTNYGYTF; CDR3 DNA: TGTGCCAGCAGTTTTAATGGCAGGACTAACTATGGCTACACCTTC
V gene: TRBV7-2; D gene: TRBD2; clone size: -; J gene: TRBJ2-5; CDR3 protein: CASSKGLAGGPERETQYF; CDR3 DNA: TGTGCCAGCAGCAAAGGACTAGCGGGAGGCCCCGAGAGGGAGACCCAGTACTTC
V gene: TRBV29-1; D gene: TRBD2; clone size: -; J gene: TRBJ2-3; CDR3 protein: CSVPGPSGGDTQYF; CDR3 DNA: TGCAGCGTTCCGGGCCCATCGGGAGGAGATACGCAGTATTTT
V gene: TRBV10-3; D gene: -; clone size: once; J gene: TRBJ1-4; CDR3 protein: CAISEESMGEKLFF; CDR3 DNA: TGTGCCATCAGTGAGGAGAGTATGGGCGAAAAACTGTTTTTT
V gene: TRBV18; D gene: -; clone size: -; J gene: TRBJ1-1; CDR3 protein: CASSPKPVEVNTEAFF; CDR3 DNA: TGTGCCAGCTCACCAAAGCCAGTTGAGGTGAACACTGAAGCTTTCTTT
V gene: TRBV13; D gene: -; clone size: once; J gene: TRBJ1-2; CDR3 protein: CASSPPGPANYGYTF; CDR3 DNA: TGTGCCAGCAGCCCCCCAGGGCCGGCTAACTATGGCTACACCTTC
V gene: TRBV30; D gene: -; clone size: -; J gene: TRBJ2-2; CDR3 protein: CAWSDRVKAGELFF; CDR3 DNA: TGTGCCTGGAGTGACAGGGTTAAGGCCGGGGAGCTGTTTTTT
V gene: TRBV18; D gene: -; clone size: -; J gene: TRBJ1-1; CDR3 protein: CASSFDAGSSEAFF; CDR3 DNA: TGTGCCAGCTCATTTGACGCAGGGTCTAGTGAAGCTTTCTTT
V gene: TRBV5-1; D gene: -; clone size: -; J gene: TRBJ2-1; CDR3 protein: CASSLFGTTSSYNEQFF; CDR3 DNA: TGCGCCAGCAGCTTGTTTGGGACAACGAGCTCCTACAATGAGCAGTTCTTC
V gene: TRBV19; D gene: -; clone size: -; J gene: TRBJ1-1; CDR3 protein: CASSMAGGGTEAFF; CDR3 DNA: TGTGCCAGTAGTATGGCAGGTGGGGGGACTGAAGCTTTCTTT
V gene: TRBV10-2; D gene: -; clone size: once; J gene: TRBJ1-1; CDR3 protein: CASKSRNTEAFF; CDR3 DNA: TGCGCCAGCAAATCGAGGAACACTGAAGCTTTCTTT
V gene: TRBV28; D gene: -; clone size: -; J gene: TRBJ1-3; CDR3 protein: CASSLYGGNTIYF; CDR3 DNA: TGTGCCAGCAGTTTATACGGGGGTAACACCATATATTTT
V gene: TRBV11-3; D gene: -; clone size: -; J gene: TRBJ2-3; CDR3 protein: CASSRGRGKADTQYF; CDR3 DNA: TGTGCCAGCAGCCGTGGACGAGGGAAGGCAGATACGCAGTATTTT
V gene: TRBV19; D gene: TRBD1; clone size: -; J gene: TRBJ1-5; CDR3 protein: CASSTRTGEHQPQHF; CDR3 DNA: TGTGCCAGTAGTACCCGGACAGGGGAGCATCAGCCCCAGCATTTT
V gene: TRBV29-1; D gene: TRBD2; clone size: -; J gene: TRBJ2-3; CDR3 protein: CSVEGGRGADTQYF; CDR3 DNA: TGCAGCGTTGAGGGCGGGAGGGGAGCAGATACGCAGTATTTT